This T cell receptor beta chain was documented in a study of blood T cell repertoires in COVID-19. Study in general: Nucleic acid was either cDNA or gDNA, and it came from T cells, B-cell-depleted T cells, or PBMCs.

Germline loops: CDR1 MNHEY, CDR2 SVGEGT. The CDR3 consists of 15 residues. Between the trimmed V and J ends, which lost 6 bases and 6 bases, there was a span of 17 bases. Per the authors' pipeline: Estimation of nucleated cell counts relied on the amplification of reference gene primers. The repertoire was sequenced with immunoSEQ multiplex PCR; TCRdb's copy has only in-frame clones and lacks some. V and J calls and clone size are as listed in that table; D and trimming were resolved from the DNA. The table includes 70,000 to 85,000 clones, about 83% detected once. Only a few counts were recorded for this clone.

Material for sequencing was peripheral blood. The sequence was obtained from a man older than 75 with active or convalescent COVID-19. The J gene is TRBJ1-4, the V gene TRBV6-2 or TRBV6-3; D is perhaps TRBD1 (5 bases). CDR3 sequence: CASSRSGALHEKLFF. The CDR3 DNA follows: TGTGCCAGCAGCCGAAGTGGGGCCCTCCATGAAAAACTGTTTTTT.